This TCR beta chain appears in the sequencing data of a study of shared clonotypes between healthy human individuals. Profiled with immunoSEQ multiplex PCR; TCRdb holds only in-frame clones, not every one. The sample has about 380,000 clones, just over 95% seen once; the top ten hold approximately 0.32%. The junction had 8 bases not matched to a gene; V was cut back by 6 bases and J by 5 bases. Germline-derived CDR1 and CDR2 are MDHEN and SYDVKM. The CDR3 runs to 14 residues. The sample comprised memory CD8+ T cells sorted from blood. Subset here: CD45RO+ cells pooled with CCR7-negative TemRA cells. The V call is TRBV28, the J call TRBJ2-7; 9 bases fit TRBD2. The source of this sequence is a man in his thirties or forties in good health. CDR3: CASRLAGRGNEQYF. The DNA of the CDR3 is TGTGCCAGCAGGCTAGCGGGGAGGGGGAACGAGCAGTACTTC.